Listed here is a single TCR beta chain. The sample comes from a study of blood T cell repertoires in COVID-19. Study overall: COVID-19 samples, acute and convalescent, were from the United States, Italy and Spain. The cDNA or gDNA used as material had been derived from T cells, B-cell-depleted T cells, or PBMCs.

V lost 5 bases, J lost 3 bases, and 17 bases stayed unmatched. There are 18 residues in the CDR3. From germline, CDR1 is PRHDT and CDR2 FYEKMQ (reference sequence). How the authors handled the data: It was from reference gene primer amplification that nucleated cell counts were estimated. Assay: immunoSEQ multiplex PCR; the TCRdb copy retains only in-frame clones and omits some. From that table come the V and J calls and clone size; the DNA was used to work out D and trimming. The table records 95,000 to 100,000 clones, 60% to 85% of them present only once. The specimen sequenced was peripheral blood. The chain joins TRBV13 to TRBJ2-3, with 7 bases lining up with TRBD2. This clonotype was obtained from an elderly woman with active or convalescent COVID-19. CDR3 DNA sequence: TGTGCCAGCAGCCAGGTGAGGTTGGCGGGAGTCAGGACAGATACGCAGTATTTT. This codes for CASSQVRLAGVRTDTQYF. The full variable domain, rest sourced from reference TRBV13 and TRBJ2-3, is AAGVIQSPRHLIKEKRETATLKCYPIPRHDTVYWYQQGPGQDPQFLISFYEKMQSDKGSIPDRFSAQQFSDYHSELNMSSLELGDSALYFCASSQVRLAGVRTDTQYFGPGTRLTVL.